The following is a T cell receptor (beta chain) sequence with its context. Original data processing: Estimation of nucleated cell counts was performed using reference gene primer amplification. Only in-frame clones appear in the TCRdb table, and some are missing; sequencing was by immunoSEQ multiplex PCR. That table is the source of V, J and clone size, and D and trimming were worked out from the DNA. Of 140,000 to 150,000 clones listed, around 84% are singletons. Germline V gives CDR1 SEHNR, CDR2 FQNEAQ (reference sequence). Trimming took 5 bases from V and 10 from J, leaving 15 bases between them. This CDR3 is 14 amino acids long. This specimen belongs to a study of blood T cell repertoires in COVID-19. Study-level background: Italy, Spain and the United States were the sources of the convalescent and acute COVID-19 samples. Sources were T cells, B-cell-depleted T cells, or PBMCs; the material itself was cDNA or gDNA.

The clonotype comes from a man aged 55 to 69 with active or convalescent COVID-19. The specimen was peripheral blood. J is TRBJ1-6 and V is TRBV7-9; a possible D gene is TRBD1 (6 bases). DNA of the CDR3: TGTGCCAGCAGCCACAGGGAACTAAACTCACCCCTCCACTTT. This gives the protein CASSHRELNSPLHF.